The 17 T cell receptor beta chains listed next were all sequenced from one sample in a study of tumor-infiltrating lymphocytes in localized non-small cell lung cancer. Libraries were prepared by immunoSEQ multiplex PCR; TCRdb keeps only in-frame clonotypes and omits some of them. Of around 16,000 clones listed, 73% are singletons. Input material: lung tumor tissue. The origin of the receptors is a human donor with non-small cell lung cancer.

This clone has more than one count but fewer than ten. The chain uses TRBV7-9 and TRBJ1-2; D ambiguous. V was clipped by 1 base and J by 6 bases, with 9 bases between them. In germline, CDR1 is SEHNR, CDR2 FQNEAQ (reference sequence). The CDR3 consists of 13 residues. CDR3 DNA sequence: TGTGCCAGCAGCTTAGAGGGAAGGGATGGCTACACCTTC. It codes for CASSLEGRDGYTF. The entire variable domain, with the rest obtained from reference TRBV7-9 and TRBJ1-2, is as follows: DTGVSQNPRHKITKRGQNVTFRCDPISEHNRLYWYRQTLGQGPEFLTYFQNEAQLEKSRLLSDRFSAERPKGSFSTLEIQRTEQGDSAMYLCASSLEGRDGYTFGSGTRLTVV.

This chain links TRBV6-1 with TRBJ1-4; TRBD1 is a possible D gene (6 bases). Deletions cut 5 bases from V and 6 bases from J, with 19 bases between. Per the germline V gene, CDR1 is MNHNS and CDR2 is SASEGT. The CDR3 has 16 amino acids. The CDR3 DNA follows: TGTGCCAGCAGTCAAGATTTCAGGGGAGGTCATGAAAAACTGTTTTTT. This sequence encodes CASSQDFRGGHEKLFF.

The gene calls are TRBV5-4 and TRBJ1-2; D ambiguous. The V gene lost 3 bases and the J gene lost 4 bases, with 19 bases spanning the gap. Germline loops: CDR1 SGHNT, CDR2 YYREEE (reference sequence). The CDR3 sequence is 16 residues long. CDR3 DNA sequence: TGTGCCAGCAGCTCGGAGTTTGCAGCGCCATTCTATGGCTACACCTTC. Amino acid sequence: CASSSEFAAPFYGYTF.

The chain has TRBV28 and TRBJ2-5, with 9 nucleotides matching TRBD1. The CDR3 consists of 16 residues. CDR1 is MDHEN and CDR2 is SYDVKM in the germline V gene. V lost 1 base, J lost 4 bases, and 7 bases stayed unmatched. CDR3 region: CASSLFGTGLGETQYF. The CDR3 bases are TGTGCCAGCAGTTTATTCGGGACAGGGTTAGGAGAGACCCAGTACTTC.

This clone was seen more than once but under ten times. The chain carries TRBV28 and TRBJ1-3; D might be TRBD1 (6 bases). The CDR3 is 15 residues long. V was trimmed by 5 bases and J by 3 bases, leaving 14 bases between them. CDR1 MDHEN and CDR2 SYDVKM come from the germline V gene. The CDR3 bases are TGTGCCAGCAGTCCGTATCAGGGGTATGGAAACACCATATATTTT. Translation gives CASSPYQGYGNTIYF. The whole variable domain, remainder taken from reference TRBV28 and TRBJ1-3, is DVKVTQSSRYLVKRTGEKVFLECVQDMDHENMFWYRQDPGLGLRLIYFSYDVKMKEKGDIPEGYSVSREKKERFSLILESASTNQTSMYLCASSPYQGYGNTIYFGEGSWLTVV.

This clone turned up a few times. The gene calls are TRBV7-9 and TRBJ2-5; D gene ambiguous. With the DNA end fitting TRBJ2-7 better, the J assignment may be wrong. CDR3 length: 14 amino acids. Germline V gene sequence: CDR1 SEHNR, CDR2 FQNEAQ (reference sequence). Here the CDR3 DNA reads TGTGCCAGCAGCTTTGGTGAGCGCTCCTACGAGCAGTACTTC. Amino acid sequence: CASSFGERSYEQYF.

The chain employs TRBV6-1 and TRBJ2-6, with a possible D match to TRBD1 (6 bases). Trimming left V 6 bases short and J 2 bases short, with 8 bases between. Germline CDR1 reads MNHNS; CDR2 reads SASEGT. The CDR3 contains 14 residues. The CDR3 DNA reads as TGTGCCAGCAGACCAGGGGCTGGGGCCAACGTCCTGACTTTC. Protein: CASRPGAGANVLTF.

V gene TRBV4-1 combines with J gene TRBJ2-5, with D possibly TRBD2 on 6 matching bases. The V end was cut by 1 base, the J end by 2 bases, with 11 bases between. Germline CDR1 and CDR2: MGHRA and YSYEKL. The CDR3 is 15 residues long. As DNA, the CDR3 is TGCGCCAGCAGCCAAGGGGTTAGCGGTCAAGAGACCCAGTACTTC. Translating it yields CASSQGVSGQETQYF.

As DNA, the CDR3 is TGTGCCAGTAGTAACCCGACTAGCGGGATTTACAATGAGCAGTTCTTC. Residues: CASSNPTSGIYNEQFF. The genes are TRBV19 and TRBJ2-1; TRBD2 aligns across 11 bases. The V gene's germline CDR1 is LNHDA and CDR2 SQIVND (reference sequence). The CDR3 totals 16 residues. Trimming removed 4 bases from V and 4 bases from J; junction bases left unmatched: 6.

In DNA, the CDR3 is TGTGCCACCAGCAGACCCCTGGGGGAGACCCAGTACTTC. It specifies CATSRPLGETQYF. V usage is TRBV15 and J usage is TRBJ2-5, with D unresolved. CDR1 and CDR2 (germline): LNHNV, YYDKDF (reference sequence). The CDR3 is made up of 13 amino acids. The V end was cut by 2 bases, the J end by 5 bases, with 9 bases between. Filled out from reference TRBV15 and TRBJ2-5, the complete variable domain reads DAMVIQNPRYQVTQFGKPVTLSCSQTLNHNVMYWYQQKSSQAPKLLFHYYDKDFNNEADTPDNFQSRRPNTSFCFLDIRSPGLGDTAMYLCATSRPLGETQYFGPGTRLLVL.

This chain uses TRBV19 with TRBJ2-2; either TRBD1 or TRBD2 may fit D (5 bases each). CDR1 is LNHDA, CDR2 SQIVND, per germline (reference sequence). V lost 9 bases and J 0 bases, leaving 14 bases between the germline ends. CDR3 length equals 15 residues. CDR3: CASTLRGANTGELFF. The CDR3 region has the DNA TGTGCCAGCACCCTCCGGGGCGCGAACACCGGGGAGCTGTTTTTT.

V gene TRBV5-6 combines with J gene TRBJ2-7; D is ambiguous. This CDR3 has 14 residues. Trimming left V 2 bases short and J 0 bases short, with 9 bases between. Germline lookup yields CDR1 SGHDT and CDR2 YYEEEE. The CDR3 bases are TGTGCCAGCAGCTTTTGGGCGGTCTCCTACGAGCAGTACTTC. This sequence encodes CASSFWAVSYEQYF. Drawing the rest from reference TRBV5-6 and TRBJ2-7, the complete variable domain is DAGVTQSPTHLIKTRGQQVTLRCSPKSGHDTVSWYQQALGQGPQFIFQYYEEEERQRGNFPDRFSGHQFPNYSSELNVNALLLGDSALYLCASSFWAVSYEQYFGPGTRLTVT.

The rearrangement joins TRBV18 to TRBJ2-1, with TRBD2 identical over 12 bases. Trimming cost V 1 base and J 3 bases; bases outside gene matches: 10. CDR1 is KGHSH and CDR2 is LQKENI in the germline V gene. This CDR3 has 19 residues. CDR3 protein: CASSPLGLAGAPLYNEQFF. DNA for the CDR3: TGTGCCAGCTCACCACTGGGACTAGCGGGCGCCCCCCTCTACAATGAGCAGTTCTTC.

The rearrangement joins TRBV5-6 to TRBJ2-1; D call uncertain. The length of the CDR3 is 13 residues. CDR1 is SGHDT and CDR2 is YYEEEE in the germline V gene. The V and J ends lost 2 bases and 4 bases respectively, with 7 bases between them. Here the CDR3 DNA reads TGTGCCAGCAGCTTATGGAGTTACAATGAGCAGTTCTTC. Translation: CASSLWSYNEQFF.

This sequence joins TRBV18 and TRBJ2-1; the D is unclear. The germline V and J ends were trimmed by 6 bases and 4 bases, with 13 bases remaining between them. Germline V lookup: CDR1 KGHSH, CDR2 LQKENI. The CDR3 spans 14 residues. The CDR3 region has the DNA TGTGCCAGCTCCCCGCGACTTTTGTACAATGAGCAGTTCTTC. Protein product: CASSPRLLYNEQFF. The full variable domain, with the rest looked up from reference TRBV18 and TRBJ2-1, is NAGVMQNPRHLVRRRGQEARLRCSPMKGHSHVYWYRQLPEEGLKFMVYLQKENIIDESGMPKERFSAEFPKEGPSILRIQQVVRGDSAAYFCASSPRLLYNEQFFGPGTRLTVL.

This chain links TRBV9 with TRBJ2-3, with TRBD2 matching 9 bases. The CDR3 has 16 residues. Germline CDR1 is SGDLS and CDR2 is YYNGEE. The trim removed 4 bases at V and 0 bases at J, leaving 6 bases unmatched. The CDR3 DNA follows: TGTGCCAGCAGCCGTCCTAGCGGGACAAGCACAGATACGCAGTATTTT. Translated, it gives CASSRPSGTSTDTQYF.

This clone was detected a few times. CDR3 DNA sequence: TGTGCCAGCTCACCACAGGAACAAGAGACCCAGTACTTC. As protein: CASSPQEQETQYF. The chain joins TRBV18 to TRBJ2-5; D gene unclear. This CDR3 contains 13 residues. Trimming removed 1 base at V and 2 bases at J, with 5 bases between. Per the germline V gene, CDR1 is KGHSH and CDR2 is LQKENI.